One sample yielded the 32 T cell receptor beta chains listed below, sequenced in a study of cytomegalovirus exposure and HLA in healthy donors. Researchers ran the PCR with 60 Vbeta and 13 Jbeta primers. Method: immunoSEQ multiplex PCR; TCRdb's copy keeps in-frame clones and lacks some. Among about 180,000 clones listed, roughly three quarters were seen once. The sequenced material came from PBMCs. The receptors originated from a male donor in good health and CMV-seronegative.

The chain joins TRBV30 to TRBJ2-7; D is ambiguous. Germline loops: CDR1 GTSNPN, CDR2 SVGIG (reference sequence). The CDR3 has 11 amino acids. Trimming pared 4 bases from V and 3 bases from J, leaving 7 bases between. CDR3 bases: TGTGCCTGGACAGATGGCTACGAGCAGTACTTC. As protein: CAWTDGYEQYF.

V is TRBV18 and J is TRBJ2-3, with TRBD2 identical over 10 bases. The CDR3 spans 17 residues. Germline CDR1 is KGHSH and CDR2 is LQKENI. Trimming took 3 bases from V and 4 from J; bases not matched to a gene: 10. The DNA of the CDR3 is TGTGCCAGCTCACCGCTCGACCTAGCGGGAGTGGCAGATACGCAGTATTTT. It specifies CASSPLDLAGVADTQYF.

This clone was recorded a few times. As DNA, the CDR3 is TGCGCCAGCAGCCAAGCCGCAGCGGAACACTACGAGCAGTACTTC. Its protein is CASSQAAAEHYEQYF. This chain joins TRBV4-1 and TRBJ2-7; tentative D call: TRBD2 (5 bases). CDR1 is MGHRA and CDR2 is YSYEKL in the germline V gene. This CDR3 contains 15 residues. V lost 1 base and J 3 bases, leaving 13 bases between the germline ends.

This clone was detected once. The chain joins TRBV10-2 to TRBJ1-5; a weak D match, TRBD1 (5 bases). This CDR3 is 13 amino acids long. Trimming removed 6 bases from V and 5 bases from J, with 11 bases in between. In germline, CDR1 is WSHSY, CDR2 SAAADI. The DNA for the CDR3 is TGCGCCAGCAGGGGGGGGGAATATCAGCCCCAGCATTTT. Protein sequence: CASRGGEYQPQHF.

A few counts support this clone. The chain combines TRBV30 with TRBJ1-5; TRBD1 matches 9 bases. The CDR3 length is 16 residues. V dropped 2 bases and J dropped 0; count of bases not matched to a gene: 5. Germline loops: CDR1 GTSNPN, CDR2 SVGIG (reference sequence). CDR3: CAWSRTGVDSNQPQHF. The CDR3 region has the DNA TGTGCCTGGAGTCGGACAGGGGTCGATAGCAATCAGCCCCAGCATTTT.

The V gene is TRBV6-5, the J gene TRBJ2-5; 11 nucleotides line up with TRBD2. The CDR3 is 14 residues long. V shed 6 bases, J shed 11 bases, and the junction held 11 bases outside the gene matches. Germline assignment: CDR1 MNHEY and CDR2 SVGAGI. The CDR3 here is CASRSNSGGAVQYF. The CDR3 nucleotides are TGTGCCAGCAGAAGCAATAGCGGGGGGGCCGTGCAGTACTTC.

The chain has TRBV10-1 and TRBJ2-5; D not certain. Deletions cut 3 bases from V and 2 bases from J, with 7 bases between. Germline lookup yields CDR1 WNHNN and CDR2 SYGVQD (reference sequence). The CDR3 spans 13 residues. In nucleotides, the CDR3 is TGCGCCAGCAGTGATAACAGTCAAGAGACCCAGTACTTC. Translation gives CASSDNSQETQYF.

V gene TRBV6-4 combines with J gene TRBJ2-1, with 10 bases matching TRBD1. Germline V gene lookup returns CDR1 MRHNA and CDR2 SNTAGT. The V gene end was trimmed by 6 bases and the J gene end by 6 bases; junction bases not matched to a gene: 5. The CDR3 has 14 amino acids. The CDR3 reads CASSPRTGGNEQFF. DNA of the CDR3: TGTGCCAGCAGCCCTCGGACAGGGGGCAATGAGCAGTTCTTC.

The chain links TRBV5-1 to TRBJ1-5, with 10 bases lining up with TRBD1. The V and J ends lost 3 bases and 7 bases, in that order; junction bases with no gene match: 4. In germline, CDR1 is SGHRS, CDR2 YFSETQ. The CDR3 has 14 amino acids. CDR3 bases: TGCGCCAGCAGCTCGGGACAGGGGCAACAGCCCCAGCATTTT. Amino acid sequence: CASSSGQGQQPQHF.

As concerns this clone: The same CDR3 is also encoded by other DNA sequences in this sample. The CDR3 nucleotides read TGTGCCAGCAGTCGGGAGGGCGACACTGAAGCTTTCTTT. It encodes CASSREGDTEAFF. The chain uses TRBV7-3 and TRBJ1-1; D remains unclear. Germline V gene data show CDR1 as SGHTA and CDR2 as FQGTGA. Trimming took off 6 bases at V and 3 bases at J, with 11 bases between the two ends. The CDR3 length is 13 residues.

This rearrangement joins TRBV28 to TRBJ1-5; 9 bases match TRBD1. V gave up 5 bases and J gave up 1 base; unmatched junction bases: 6. The germline gives CDR1 MDHEN, CDR2 SYDVKM. The CDR3 loop spans 16 amino acids. For the CDR3, the DNA is TGTGCCAGCAGTCTTCGGGACAGGGCGAGCAATCAGCCCCAGCATTTT. It encodes CASSLRDRASNQPQHF.

V gene TRBV7-8 combines with J gene TRBJ2-1; D may be TRBD1 (5 bases). V lost 2 bases, J lost 5 bases, and 16 bases lay in between. This CDR3 is built from 16 residues. Germline V gene lookup returns CDR1 SGHVS and CDR2 FQNEAQ. CDR3 protein: CASSLSSGPLHNEQFF. The CDR3 DNA reads as TGTGCCAGCAGCTTATCATCAGGGCCGCTCCACAATGAGCAGTTCTTC.

The V and J genes are TRBV18 and TRBJ2-3, with TRBD2 matching over 7 bases. This CDR3 is built from 17 residues. Trimming took 3 bases from V and 3 from J; bases not matched to a gene: 12. Per germline, CDR1 KGHSH and CDR2 LQKENI. The CDR3: CASSPSSSGGRTDTQYF. CDR3 nucleotides: TGTGCCAGCTCACCCTCGTCTAGCGGAGGACGAACAGATACGCAGTATTTT. The whole variable domain, remainder taken from reference TRBV18 and TRBJ2-3, is NAGVMQNPRHLVRRRGQEARLRCSPMKGHSHVYWYRQLPEEGLKFMVYLQKENIIDESGMPKERFSAEFPKEGPSILRIQQVVRGDSAAYFCASSPSSSGGRTDTQYFGPGTRLTVL.

This rearrangement joins TRBV4-1 to TRBJ1-3; no clear D. The length of the CDR3 is 16 residues. The germline gives CDR1 MGHRA, CDR2 YSYEKL. V lost 0 bases and J lost 1, with 10 bases in between. The CDR3 region has the DNA TGCGCCAGCAGCCAAGATCCGGGGAGATCTGGAAACACCATATATTTT. Its protein product is CASSQDPGRSGNTIYF.

This clone was counted between two and nine times. The rearrangement uses TRBV28 and TRBJ2-5; D unresolved. The germline CDR1 and CDR2 sequences are MDHEN and SYDVKM. V was shortened by 7 bases and J by 5 bases, with 11 bases between the two germline ends. CDR3 size: 12 residues. The CDR3 nucleotides are TGTGCCAGCACTACCTCCCCGGAGACCCAGTACTTC. Translation gives CASTTSPETQYF.

The chain combines TRBV10-3 with TRBJ1-3, with D hard to call. The CDR3 loop spans 14 amino acids. Trimming removed 4 bases at V and 3 bases at J, with 10 bases between. Germline V gene sequence: CDR1 ENHRY, CDR2 SYGVKD. The chain's CDR3 is CAISAWEGGNTIYF. The DNA of the CDR3 is TGTGCCATCAGTGCTTGGGAGGGTGGAAACACCATATATTTT.

The chain uses TRBV6-5 and TRBJ2-1; the match to TRBD1 covers 11 bases. CDR3 length: 16 residues. Germline loops: CDR1 MNHEY, CDR2 SVGAGI. Trimming at V came to 4 bases and at J to 2 bases, leaving 4 bases not matched to a gene. The CDR3 region is CASSFMDRGPYNEQFF. CDR3 bases: TGTGCCAGCAGTTTTATGGACAGGGGGCCCTACAATGAGCAGTTCTTC.

The chain links TRBV4-1 to TRBJ1-5; the D is unclear. The germline V gene has CDR1 MGHRA and CDR2 YSYEKL. The CDR3 covers 15 residues. Trimming shortened V by 4 bases and J by 6 bases, and 16 bases separated the two germline ends. The CDR3 DNA is TGCGCCAGCAGCCTGCACATAGAGCGACGTCAGCCCCAGCATTTT. Translating it yields CASSLHIERRQPQHF.

V usage is TRBV6-5 and J usage is TRBJ2-5; D gene ambiguous. The DNA end is more similar to TRBJ2-7, so the J call may be wrong. There are 14 residues in the CDR3. Germline V gives CDR1 MNHEY, CDR2 SVGAGI. CDR3 DNA: TGTGCCAGCAGTTACAAAGGCGGATCCTACGAGCAGTACTTC. Translated: CASSYKGGSYEQYF.

The rearrangement uses TRBV15 and TRBJ1-1; D is possibly TRBD1 (6 bases). Germline CDR1 and CDR2: LNHNV and YYDKDF (reference sequence). The CDR3 totals 18 residues. Trimming shortened V by 1 base and J by 0 bases, and 18 bases separated the two germline ends. In nucleotides, the CDR3 is TGTGCCACCAGCAGAGGAACTAGACAGGCTCTCATGAACACTGAAGCTTTCTTT. The encoded protein is CATSRGTRQALMNTEAFF.

The chain links TRBV19 to TRBJ1-4, with D tentatively TRBD1 (6 bases). Per the germline V gene, CDR1 is LNHDA and CDR2 is SQIVND (reference sequence). This CDR3 is 14 amino acids long. With 5 bases removed from V and 6 bases from J, the gap between germline ends came to 13 bases. The chain's CDR3 is CASSSVQGDEKLFF. The CDR3 DNA is TGTGCCAGTAGTTCCGTACAGGGTGATGAAAAACTGTTTTTT.

This chain joins TRBV10-3 and TRBJ2-1, with D maybe TRBD2 (5 bases). V was cut by 4 bases and J by 8 bases, with 30 bases left in between. The CDR3 has 19 residues. Germline CDR1 and CDR2: ENHRY and SYGVKD. CDR3 in amino acids: CAISVEDRPGISPSDEQFF. The CDR3 DNA reads TGTGCCATCAGTGTTGAGGATCGACCGGGGATCTCGCCGAGCGATGAGCAGTTCTTC.

V and J are TRBV6-6 and TRBJ1-1; D gene unclear. The CDR3 sequence is 13 residues long. V lost 2 bases to trimming and J lost 3 bases, with 7 bases between them. The germline CDR1 and CDR2 sequences are MNHNY and SVGAGI (reference sequence). The CDR3 sequence is CASSYGGYTEAFF. DNA for the CDR3: TGTGCCAGCAGTTACGGCGGGTACACTGAAGCTTTCTTT.

The rearrangement links TRBV4-2 to TRBJ2-1; 11 bases fit TRBD2. V shed 4 bases, J shed 2 bases, and the junction held 1 base outside the gene matches. In germline, CDR1 is LGHNA, CDR2 YNFKEQ. The CDR3 totals 15 residues. The CDR3 sequence is CASSPGLAAYNEQFF. The DNA for the CDR3 is TGTGCCAGCAGCCCGGGACTAGCGGCCTACAATGAGCAGTTCTTC.

The chain carries TRBV25-1 and TRBJ1-1; 8 positions agree with TRBD1. The CDR3 runs to 14 residues. CDR1 MGHDK and CDR2 SYGVNS come from the germline V gene. The J segment lost 1 base and the V segment lost 4 bases, leaving 2 bases of the junction unmatched. The CDR3 is CASSGTGGNTEAFF. The CDR3, as DNA: TGTGCCAGCAGTGGTACAGGGGGGAACACTGAAGCTTTCTTT.

The genes are TRBV7-2 and TRBJ2-1, with D perhaps matching TRBD2 (5 bases). Between the trimmed V and J ends, which lost 5 bases and 12 bases, there was a span of 14 bases. CDR3 length equals 12 residues. Germline CDR1 reads SGHTA; CDR2 reads FQGNSA. The CDR3 sequence: CASSPRAEVQFF. CDR3 bases: TGTGCCAGCAGCCCTCGTGCGGAGGTGCAGTTCTTC.

This sequence joins TRBV19 and TRBJ2-1, with 11 bases aligning to TRBD2. Per germline, CDR1 LNHDA and CDR2 SQIVND (reference sequence). The CDR3 spans 15 residues. Trimming removed 7 bases from V and 7 bases from J; junction bases left unmatched: 9. CDR3 residues: CASTKLASGRNEQFF. CDR3 nucleotides: TGTGCCAGTACCAAGCTGGCTAGCGGGAGGAATGAGCAGTTCTTC. The full variable domain, its missing parts supplied by reference TRBV19 and TRBJ2-1, is DGGITQSPKYLFRKEGQNVTLSCEQNLNHDAMYWYRQDPGQGLRLIYYSQIVNDFQKGDIAEGYSVSREKKESFPLTVTSAQKNPTAFYLCASTKLASGRNEQFFGPGTRLTVL.

This clone was seen a few times. V is TRBV2 and J is TRBJ1-1, with 8 bases matching TRBD1. The CDR3 consists of 15 residues. Losses at the gene ends were 4 bases for V and 4 bases for J; bases not matched to a gene: 8. The germline V gene has CDR1 SNHLY and CDR2 FYNNEI. For the CDR3, the DNA is TGTGCCAGCAGTGGCTGGACAGGGATAATCACTGAAGCTTTCTTT. This gives the protein CASSGWTGIITEAFF. The whole variable domain, remainder taken from reference TRBV2 and TRBJ1-1, is EPEVTQTPSHQVTQMGQEVILRCVPISNHLYFYWYRQILGQKVEFLVSFYNNEISEKSEIFDDQFSVERPDGSNFTLKIRSTKLEDSAMYFCASSGWTGIITEAFFGQGTRLTVV.

The chain employs TRBV29-1 and TRBJ2-1; 10 nucleotides align to TRBD2. Germline-derived CDR1 and CDR2 are SQVTM and ANQGSEA. V lost 6 bases and J lost 0; bases outside the gene matches: 2. The CDR3 totals 14 residues. The CDR3 loop is CSVQRGGSYNEQFF. The CDR3 DNA follows: TGCAGCGTGCAGCGGGGGGGCTCCTACAATGAGCAGTTCTTC.

This clone was seen only a few times. V and J are TRBV6-5 and TRBJ1-5; D is unclear. From germline, CDR1 is MNHEY and CDR2 SVGAGI. V was pared by 2 bases and J by 4 bases, with 9 bases between. This CDR3 contains 14 residues. In DNA, the CDR3 is TGTGCCAGCAGTTACCGCGGGTGGAATCAGCCCCAGCATTTT. It translates to CASSYRGWNQPQHF.

This sequence joins TRBV30 and TRBJ2-7; 7 nucleotides match TRBD1. CDR3 size: 13 residues. Germline-derived CDR1 and CDR2 are GTSNPN and SVGIG (reference sequence). Trimming removed 3 bases from V and 2 bases from J; junction bases left unmatched: 4. The CDR3 DNA follows: TGTGCCTGGAGCCCGACAGGGACCTACGAGCAGTACTTC. Residues: CAWSPTGTYEQYF.

This clone was observed a single time. The V gene is TRBV6-5, the J gene TRBJ2-7, with TRBD2 as a possible D gene (5 bases). V was shortened by 5 bases and J by 7 bases, with 18 bases between the two germline ends. The CDR3 loop spans 14 amino acids. The germline V gene encodes CDR1 MNHEY and CDR2 SVGAGI. The CDR3 spells CASSHPLAGGEQYF. CDR3 in DNA: TGTGCCAGCAGTCATCCCCTTGCGGGCGGGGAGCAGTACTTC.